This TCR beta chain was sequenced during a study of beta chain features in type 1 diabetes. This CDR3 is 15 amino acids long. CDR1 MNHNY and CDR2 SVGAGI come from the germline V gene (reference sequence). V lost 7 bases and J lost 7; bases outside the gene matches: 9. Study-wide results and caveats: Fewer junction insertions and more nucleotide deletions appeared in type 1 diabetes patients.

This clone has just a few counts. The antigen is unknown. Once sorted, every population was more than 98% pure. TCRB transcripts that were expressed got sequenced, as all of the isolated RNA had been reverse transcribed. Method: immunoSEQ multiplex PCR; TCRdb's copy keeps in-frame clones and lacks some. The sample lists over 300,000 clones, 6.5% to 10% seen once, with less than 0.5% in the top ten. The TCR originated in a woman aged 18-35 years in good health. Sequencing input: central memory CD4+ T cells from blood. The rearrangement uses TRBV6-6 and TRBJ2-1; 11 bases line up with TRBD2. The CDR3 coding sequence is TGTGCCAGCACCGGAACTAGCGGGAGATATAATGAGCAGTTCTTC. This sequence encodes CASTGTSGRYNEQFF.